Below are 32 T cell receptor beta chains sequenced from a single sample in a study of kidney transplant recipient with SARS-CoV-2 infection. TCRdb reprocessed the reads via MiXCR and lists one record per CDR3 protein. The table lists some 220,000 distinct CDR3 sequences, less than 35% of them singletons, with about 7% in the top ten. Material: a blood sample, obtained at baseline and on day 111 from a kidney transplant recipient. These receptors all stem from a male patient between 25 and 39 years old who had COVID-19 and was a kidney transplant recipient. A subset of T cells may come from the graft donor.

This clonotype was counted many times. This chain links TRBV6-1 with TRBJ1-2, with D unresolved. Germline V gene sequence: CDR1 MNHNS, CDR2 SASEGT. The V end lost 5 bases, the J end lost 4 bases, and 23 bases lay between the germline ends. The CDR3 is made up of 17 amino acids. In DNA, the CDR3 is TGTGCCAGCAGTAGTGGCTCGGAATGTAGAAAGACCTATGGCTACACCTTC. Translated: CASSSGSECRKTYGYTF.

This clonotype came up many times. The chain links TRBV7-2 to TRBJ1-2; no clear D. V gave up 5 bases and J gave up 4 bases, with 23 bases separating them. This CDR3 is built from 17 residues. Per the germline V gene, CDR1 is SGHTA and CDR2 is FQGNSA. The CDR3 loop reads CASSPIARDGKTYGYTF. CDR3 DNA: TGTGCCAGCAGCCCCATTGCCAGAGACGGAAAGACCTATGGCTACACCTTC.

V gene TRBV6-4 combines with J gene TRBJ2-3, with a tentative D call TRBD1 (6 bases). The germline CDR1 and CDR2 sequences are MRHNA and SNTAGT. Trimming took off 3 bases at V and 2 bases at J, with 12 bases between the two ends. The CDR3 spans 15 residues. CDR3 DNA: TGTGCCAGCAGTGAGGGACACGCAGACACAGATACGCAGTATTTT. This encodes CASSEGHADTDTQYF.

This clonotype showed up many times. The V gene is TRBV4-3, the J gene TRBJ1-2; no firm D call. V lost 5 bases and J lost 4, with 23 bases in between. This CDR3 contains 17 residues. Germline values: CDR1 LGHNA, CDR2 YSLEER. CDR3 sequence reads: CASSRLVGRRKTYGYTF. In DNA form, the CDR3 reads TGCGCCAGCAGCAGACTTGTAGGACGTCGAAAGACCTATGGCTACACCTTC.

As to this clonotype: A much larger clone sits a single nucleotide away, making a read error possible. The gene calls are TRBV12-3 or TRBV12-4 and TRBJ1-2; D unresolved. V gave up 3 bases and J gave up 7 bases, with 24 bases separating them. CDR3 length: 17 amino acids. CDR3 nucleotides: TGTGCCAGCAGTTTTGCCATCACAGCAGGAAAGACCTCTGGCTACACCTTC. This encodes CASSFAITAGKTSGYTF.

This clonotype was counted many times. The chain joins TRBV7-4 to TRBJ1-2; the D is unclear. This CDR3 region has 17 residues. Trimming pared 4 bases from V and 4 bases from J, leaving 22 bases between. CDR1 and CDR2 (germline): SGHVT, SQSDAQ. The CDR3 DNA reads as TGTGCCAGCAGCTCTATGTTTTCAGCTCGAAAGACCTATGGCTACACCTTC. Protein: CASSSMFSARKTYGYTF.

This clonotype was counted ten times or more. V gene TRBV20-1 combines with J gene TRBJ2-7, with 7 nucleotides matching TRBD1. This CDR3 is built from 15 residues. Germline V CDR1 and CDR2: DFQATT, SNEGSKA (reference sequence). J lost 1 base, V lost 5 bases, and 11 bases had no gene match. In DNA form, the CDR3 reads TGCAGTGCTCGACCAGGACAGGATTTTTCCTACGAGCAGTACTTC. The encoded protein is CSARPGQDFSYEQYF.

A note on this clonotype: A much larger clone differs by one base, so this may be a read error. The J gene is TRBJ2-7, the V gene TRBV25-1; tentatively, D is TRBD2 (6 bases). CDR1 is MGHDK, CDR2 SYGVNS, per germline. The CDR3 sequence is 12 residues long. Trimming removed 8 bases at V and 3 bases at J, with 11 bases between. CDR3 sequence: CASGGGNYEQYF. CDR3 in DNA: TGTGCCAGCGGCGGAGGGAACTACGAGCAGTACTTC.

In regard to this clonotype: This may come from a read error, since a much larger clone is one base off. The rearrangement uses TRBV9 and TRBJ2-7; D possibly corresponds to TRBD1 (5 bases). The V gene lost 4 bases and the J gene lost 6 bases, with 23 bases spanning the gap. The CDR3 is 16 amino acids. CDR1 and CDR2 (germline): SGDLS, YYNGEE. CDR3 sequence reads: CASSLSGARAASEQYF. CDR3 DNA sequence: TGTGCCAGCAGCCTTAGTGGGGCAAGGGCGGCGTCCGAGCAGTACTTC.

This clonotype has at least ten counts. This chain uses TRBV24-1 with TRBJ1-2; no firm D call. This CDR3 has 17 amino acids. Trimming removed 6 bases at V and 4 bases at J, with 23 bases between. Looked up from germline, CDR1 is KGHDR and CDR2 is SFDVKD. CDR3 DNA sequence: TGTGCCACCAGTTTGTGGGGTAGTACCAGAAAGACCTATGGCTACACCTTC. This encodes CATSLWGSTRKTYGYTF.

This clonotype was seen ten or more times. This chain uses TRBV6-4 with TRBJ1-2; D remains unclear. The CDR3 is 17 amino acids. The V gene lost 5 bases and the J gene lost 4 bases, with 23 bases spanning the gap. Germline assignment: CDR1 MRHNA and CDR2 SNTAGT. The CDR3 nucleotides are TGTGCCAGCAGTAGGCAGGCCTCACACGGAAAGACCTATGGCTACACCTTC. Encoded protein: CASSRQASHGKTYGYTF.

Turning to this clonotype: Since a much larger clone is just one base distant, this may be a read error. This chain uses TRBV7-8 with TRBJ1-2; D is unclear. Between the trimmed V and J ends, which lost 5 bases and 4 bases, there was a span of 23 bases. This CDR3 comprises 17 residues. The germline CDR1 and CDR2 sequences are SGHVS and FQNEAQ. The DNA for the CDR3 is TGTGCCAGCAGCATCATAGTGTTTACCCGAAGGACCTATGGCTACACCTTC. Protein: CASSIIVFTRRTYGYTF.

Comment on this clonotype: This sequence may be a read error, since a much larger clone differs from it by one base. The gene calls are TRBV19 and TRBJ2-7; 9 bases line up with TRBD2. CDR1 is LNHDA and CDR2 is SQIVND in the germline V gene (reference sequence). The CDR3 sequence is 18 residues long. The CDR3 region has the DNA TGTACCAGTAGTATAAGATCTAGCGGGACCTCAGGGAGAAACGAGCAGTACTTC. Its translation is CTSSIRSSGTSGRNEQYF. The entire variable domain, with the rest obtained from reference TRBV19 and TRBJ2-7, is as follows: DGGITQSPKYLFRKEGQNVTLSCEQNLNHDAMYWYRQDPGQGLRLIYYSQIVNDFQKGDIAEGYSVSREKKESFPLTVTSAQKNPTAFYLCTSSIRSSGTSGRNEQYFGPGTRLTVT.

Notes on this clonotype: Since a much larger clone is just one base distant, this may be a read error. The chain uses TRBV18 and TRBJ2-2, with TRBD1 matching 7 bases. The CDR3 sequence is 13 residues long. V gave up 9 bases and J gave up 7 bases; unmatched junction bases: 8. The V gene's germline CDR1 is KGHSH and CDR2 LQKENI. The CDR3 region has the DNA TGTGCCAGATCAGAGACAGGGCTCGGGGAGCTGTTTTTT. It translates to CARSETGLGELFF.

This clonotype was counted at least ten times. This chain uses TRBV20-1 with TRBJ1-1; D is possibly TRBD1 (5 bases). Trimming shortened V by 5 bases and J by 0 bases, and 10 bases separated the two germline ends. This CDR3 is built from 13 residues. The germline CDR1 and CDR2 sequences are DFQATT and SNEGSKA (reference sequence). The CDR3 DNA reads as TGCAGTGCTGCGCGACAGCTGAACACTGAAGCTTTCTTT. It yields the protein CSAARQLNTEAFF.

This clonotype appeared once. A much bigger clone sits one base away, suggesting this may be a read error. CDR3 residues: CSIEGPIGQGFYNEQFF. The CDR3 DNA is TGCAGCATTGAGGGCCCGATTGGACAGGGGTTTTACAATGAGCAGTTCTTC. The V and J genes are TRBV29-1 and TRBJ2-1; 9 nucleotides match TRBD1. Germline CDR1 is SQVTM and CDR2 is ANQGSEA. The CDR3 is made up of 17 amino acids.

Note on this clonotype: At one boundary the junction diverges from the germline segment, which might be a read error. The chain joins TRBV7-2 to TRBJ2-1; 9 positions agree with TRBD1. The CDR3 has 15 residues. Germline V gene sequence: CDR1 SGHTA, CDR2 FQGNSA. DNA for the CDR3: TGTGCCAGCAGCCTCCGGGACAGGGCTTACAATGATCAGTTCTTC. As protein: CASSLRDRAYNDQFF.

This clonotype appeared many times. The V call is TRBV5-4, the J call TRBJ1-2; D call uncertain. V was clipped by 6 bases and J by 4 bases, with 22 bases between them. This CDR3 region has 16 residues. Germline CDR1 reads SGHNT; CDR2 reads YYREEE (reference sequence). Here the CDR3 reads CASTEIVPGKTYGYTF. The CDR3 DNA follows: TGTGCCAGCACTGAAATCGTACCAGGAAAGACCTATGGCTACACCTTC.

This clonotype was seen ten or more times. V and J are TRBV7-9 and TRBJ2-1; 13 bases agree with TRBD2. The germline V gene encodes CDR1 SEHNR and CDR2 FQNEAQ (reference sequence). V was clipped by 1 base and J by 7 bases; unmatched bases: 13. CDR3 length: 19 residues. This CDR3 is CASSLGGLAGVRFKNEQFF. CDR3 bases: TGTGCCAGCAGCTTAGGAGGACTAGCGGGAGTTAGGTTCAAGAATGAGCAGTTCTTC.

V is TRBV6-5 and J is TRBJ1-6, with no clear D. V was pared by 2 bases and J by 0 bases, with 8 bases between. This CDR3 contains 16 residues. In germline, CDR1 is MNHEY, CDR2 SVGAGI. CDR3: CASSYTGSSYNSPLHF. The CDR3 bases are TGTGCCAGCAGTTACACGGGGAGCTCCTATAATTCACCCCTCCACTTT.

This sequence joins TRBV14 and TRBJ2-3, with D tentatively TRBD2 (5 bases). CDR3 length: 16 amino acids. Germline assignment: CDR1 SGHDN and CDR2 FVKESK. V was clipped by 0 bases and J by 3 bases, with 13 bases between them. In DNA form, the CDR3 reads TGTGCCAGCAGCCAAGAGTACTTGGAGGAGACAGATACGCAGTATTTT. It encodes CASSQEYLEETDTQYF.

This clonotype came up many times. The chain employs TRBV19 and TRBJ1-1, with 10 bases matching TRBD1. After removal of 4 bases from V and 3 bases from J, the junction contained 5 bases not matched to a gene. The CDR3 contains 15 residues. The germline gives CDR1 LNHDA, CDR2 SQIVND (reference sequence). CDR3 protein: CASSTTGGGHTEAFF. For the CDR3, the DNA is TGTGCCAGTAGTACGACAGGGGGCGGTCACACTGAAGCTTTCTTT.

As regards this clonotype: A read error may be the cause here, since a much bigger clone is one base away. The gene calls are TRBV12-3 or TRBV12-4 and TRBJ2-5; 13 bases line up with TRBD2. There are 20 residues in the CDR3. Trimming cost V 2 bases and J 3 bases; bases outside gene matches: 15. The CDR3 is CASSLSLRTSGGLREETQYF. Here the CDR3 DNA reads TGTGCCAGCAGTTTATCCCTCAGGACTAGCGGGGGTCTGAGGGAAGAGACCCAGTACTTC.

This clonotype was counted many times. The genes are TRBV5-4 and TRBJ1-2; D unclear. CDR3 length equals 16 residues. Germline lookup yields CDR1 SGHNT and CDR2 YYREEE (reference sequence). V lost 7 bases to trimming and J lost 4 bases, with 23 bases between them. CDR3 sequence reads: CASGADVPGKTYGYTF. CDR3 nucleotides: TGTGCCAGCGGAGCGGACGTACCAGGAAAGACCTATGGCTACACCTTC. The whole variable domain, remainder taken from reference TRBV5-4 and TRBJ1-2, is ETGVTQSPTHLIKTRGQQVTLRCSSQSGHNTVSWYQQALGQGPQFIFQYYREEENGRGNFPPRFSGLQFPNYSSELNVNALELDDSALYLCASGADVPGKTYGYTFGSGTRLTVV.

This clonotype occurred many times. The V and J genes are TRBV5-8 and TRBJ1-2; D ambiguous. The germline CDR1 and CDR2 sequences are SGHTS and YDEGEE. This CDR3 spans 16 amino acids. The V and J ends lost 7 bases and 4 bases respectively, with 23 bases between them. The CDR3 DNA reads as TGTGCCAGCTGTGGTTCTCATCCACGAAAGACCTATGGCTACACCTTC. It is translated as CASCGSHPRKTYGYTF.

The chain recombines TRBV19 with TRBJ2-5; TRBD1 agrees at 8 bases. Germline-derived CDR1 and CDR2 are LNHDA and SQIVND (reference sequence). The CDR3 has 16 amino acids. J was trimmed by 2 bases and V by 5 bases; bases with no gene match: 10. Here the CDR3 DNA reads TGTGCCAGTAGTTTCGAAACCGGGACAGGACAAGAGACCCAGTACTTC. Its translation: CASSFETGTGQETQYF.

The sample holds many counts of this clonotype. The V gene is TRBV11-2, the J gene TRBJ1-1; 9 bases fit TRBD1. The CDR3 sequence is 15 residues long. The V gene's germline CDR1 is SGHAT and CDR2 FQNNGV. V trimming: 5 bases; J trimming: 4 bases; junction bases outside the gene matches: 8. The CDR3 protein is CASSPWMTGGTEAFF. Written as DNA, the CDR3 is TGTGCCAGCAGCCCCTGGATGACAGGGGGCACTGAAGCTTTCTTT.

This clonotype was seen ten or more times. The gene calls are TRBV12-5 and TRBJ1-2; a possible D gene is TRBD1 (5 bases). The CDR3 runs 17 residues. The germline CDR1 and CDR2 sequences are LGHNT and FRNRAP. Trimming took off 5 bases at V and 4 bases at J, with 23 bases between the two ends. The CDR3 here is CASGVVYLQGKTYGYTF. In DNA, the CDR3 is TGTGCTAGTGGTGTAGTTTATTTGCAGGGAAAGACCTATGGCTACACCTTC.

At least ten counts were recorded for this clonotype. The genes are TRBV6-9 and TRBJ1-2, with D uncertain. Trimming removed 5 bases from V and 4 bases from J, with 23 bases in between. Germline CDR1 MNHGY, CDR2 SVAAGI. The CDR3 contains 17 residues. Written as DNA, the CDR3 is TGTGCCAGCAGTAGACCTGAGCCTTACGGAAAGACCTATGGCTACACCTTC. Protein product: CASSRPEPYGKTYGYTF.

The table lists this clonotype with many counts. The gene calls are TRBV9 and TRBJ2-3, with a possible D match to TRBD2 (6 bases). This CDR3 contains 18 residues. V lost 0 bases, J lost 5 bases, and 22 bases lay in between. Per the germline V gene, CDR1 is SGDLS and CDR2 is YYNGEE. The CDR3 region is CASSVAFPGTLAGDTQYF. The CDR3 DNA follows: TGTGCCAGCAGCGTAGCTTTCCCCGGGACTCTGGCGGGAGATACGCAGTATTTT.

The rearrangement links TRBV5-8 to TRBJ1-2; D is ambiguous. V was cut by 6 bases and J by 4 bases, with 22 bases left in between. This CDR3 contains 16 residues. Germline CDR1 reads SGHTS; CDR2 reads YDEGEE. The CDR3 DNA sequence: TGTGCCAGCAAGTGGCTTCATCCACGAAAGACCTATGGCTACACCTTC. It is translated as CASKWLHPRKTYGYTF.

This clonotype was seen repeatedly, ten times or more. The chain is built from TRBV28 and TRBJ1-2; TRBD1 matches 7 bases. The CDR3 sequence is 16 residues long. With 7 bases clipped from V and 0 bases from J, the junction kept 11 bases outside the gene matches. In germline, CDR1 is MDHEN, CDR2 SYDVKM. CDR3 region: CASTLGWDRANYGYTF. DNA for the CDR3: TGTGCCAGCACCCTAGGGTGGGACAGAGCTAACTATGGCTACACCTTC.